One and the same sample provided the 29 T cell receptor beta chains below, sequenced in a study of blood T cell repertoires in COVID-19. TCRdb's table, derived via immunoSEQ multiplex PCR, lists solely in-frame clones and lacks some. Here the sample spans 280,000 or so clones, 80% to 90% being singletons. Material: PBMCs or T cells enriched from blood (not recorded which). These receptors came from a man in his thirties or forties who had recovered from COVID-19.

The chain uses TRBV10-3 and TRBJ2-2, with D unresolved. The CDR3 has 15 amino acids. From germline, CDR1 is ENHRY and CDR2 SYGVKD. With 2 bases removed from V and 0 bases from J, the gap between germline ends came to 7 bases. For the CDR3, the DNA is TGTGCCATCAGTGAGAGAGGCGCGAACACCGGGGAGCTGTTTTTT. Its translation: CAISERGANTGELFF.

This clone was detected once. This sequence joins TRBV6-5 and TRBJ1-2, with D perhaps TRBD1 (5 bases). The ends were cut back, 2 bases at V and 7 bases at J, with 17 bases in the middle. Germline CDR1 MNHEY, CDR2 SVGAGI. The CDR3 has 15 residues. The CDR3 DNA reads TGTGCCAGCAGTTACGGGGAGTCGGGGGGTCGTGGCTACACCTTC. Translation gives CASSYGESGGRGYTF.

This chain connects TRBV30 to TRBJ1-6; D not certain. With 2 bases removed from V and 7 bases from J, the gap between germline ends came to 15 bases. CDR3 length equals 15 residues. Per the germline V gene, CDR1 is GTSNPN and CDR2 is SVGIG (reference sequence). The CDR3 spells CAWSPQAGINSPLHF. The CDR3 coding sequence is TGTGCCTGGAGTCCCCAGGCTGGTATAAATTCACCCCTCCACTTT.

The V and J genes are TRBV9 and TRBJ1-2; TRBD1 matches at 7 bases. Looked up from germline, CDR1 is SGDLS and CDR2 is YYNGEE. J lost 8 bases, V lost 0 bases, and 10 bases had no gene match. CDR3 size: 15 residues. DNA for the CDR3: TGTGCCAGCAGCGTAGGGGACAGTGCCGCGGGGGGCTACACCTTC. Encoded protein: CASSVGDSAAGGYTF.

This clone has only a few counts. This chain joins TRBV21-1 and TRBJ2-2; the listed D gene, TRBD1, was not tested against the DNA. TRBV21-1 is a listed pseudogene. The length of the CDR3 is 17 residues. This CDR3 is CASSAVPGTGGTGELFF. CDR3 in DNA: TGTGCCAGCAGCGCCGTCCCCGGGACAGGGGGCACCGGGGAGCTGTTTTTT.

This clone was detected once. The V call is TRBV7-9, the J call TRBJ2-3, with 7 bases lining up with TRBD1. Trimming took 4 bases from V and 0 from J; bases not matched to a gene: 7. Germline-derived CDR1 and CDR2 are SEHNR and FQNEAQ (reference sequence). The CDR3 totals 16 residues. Here the CDR3 reads CASSWGQPSSTDTQYF. The DNA of the CDR3 is TGTGCCAGCAGCTGGGGACAGCCGTCTAGCACAGATACGCAGTATTTT.

V usage is TRBV15 and J usage is TRBJ1-2, with TRBD1 as a possible D gene (5 bases). This CDR3 has 12 residues. V was shortened by 4 bases and J by 14 bases, with 17 bases between the two germline ends. Germline CDR1 and CDR2: LNHNV and YYDKDF (reference sequence). The CDR3 nucleotides are TGTGCCACCAGCAACGGGGGAGCAGAATATACCTTC. This gives the protein CATSNGGAEYTF. Full variable domain (remainder filled in from reference TRBV15 and TRBJ1-2): DAMVIQNPRYQVTQFGKPVTLSCSQTLNHNVMYWYQQKSSQAPKLLFHYYDKDFNNEADTPDNFQSRRPNTSFCFLDIRSPGLGDTAMYLCATSNGGAEYTFGSGTRLTVV.

The chain employs TRBV29-1 and TRBJ2-2; 12 bases align to TRBD2. The CDR3 has 17 amino acids. V shed 4 bases, J shed 5 bases, and the junction held 11 bases outside the gene matches. Looked up from germline, CDR1 is SQVTM and CDR2 is ANQGSEA. CDR3 DNA sequence: TGCAGCGTTGTAGGGGCTAGCGGGGGGGCAATTACCGGGGAGCTGTTTTTT. The encoded protein is CSVVGASGGAITGELFF.

The chain employs TRBV7-9 and TRBJ1-1, with D unclear. Germline values: CDR1 SEHNR, CDR2 FQNEAQ (reference sequence). The CDR3 totals 12 residues. V lost 1 base to trimming and J lost 10 bases, with 10 bases between them. This CDR3 reads CASSLVTRVAFF. CDR3 sequence (DNA): TGTGCCAGCAGCTTAGTCACCCGGGTAGCTTTCTTT.

The V gene is TRBV5-4, the J gene TRBJ1-4; 8 nucleotides agree with TRBD1. Per the germline V gene, CDR1 is SGHNT and CDR2 is YYREEE (reference sequence). With 0 bases clipped from V and 6 bases from J, the junction kept 7 bases outside the gene matches. The CDR3 has 16 amino acids. The CDR3 is CASSLAEAGGHEKLFF. CDR3 DNA sequence: TGTGCCAGCAGCTTGGCCGAGGCAGGGGGCCATGAAAAACTGTTTTTT.

The chain combines TRBV5-1 with TRBJ2-3, with unresolved D. The CDR3 has 12 amino acids. The V end was cut by 3 bases, the J end by 5 bases, with 7 bases between. The germline CDR1 and CDR2 sequences are SGHRS and YFSETQ. CDR3 DNA sequence: TGCGCCAGCAGCTCGCGCCGAGATACGCAGTATTTT. Translated, it gives CASSSRRDTQYF.

This chain joins TRBV27 and TRBJ1-3; weak D call: TRBD1 (5 bases). The CDR3 covers 14 residues. Trimming took off 7 bases at V and 0 bases at J, with 10 bases between the two ends. CDR1 MNHEY and CDR2 SMNVEV come from the germline V gene (reference sequence). CDR3 protein: CASMDTYSGNTIYF. CDR3 bases: TGTGCCAGCATGGACACCTACTCTGGAAACACCATATATTTT.

CDR3 amino acids: CASSAHVGGGYGYTF. In DNA form, the CDR3 reads TGTGCCAGCAGCGCGCACGTGGGGGGTGGCTATGGCTACACCTTC. The chain is built from TRBV9 and TRBJ1-2; TRBD1 is a possible D gene (5 bases). CDR1 is SGDLS and CDR2 is YYNGEE in the germline V gene. The ends were cut back, 3 bases at V and 4 bases at J, with 16 bases in the middle. The CDR3 has 15 amino acids. Using reference TRBV9 and TRBJ1-2 for the parts outside the CDR3, the full variable domain is DSGVTQTPKHLITATGQRVTLRCSPRSGDLSVYWYQQSLDQGLQFLIQYYNGEERAKGNILERFSAQQFPDLHSELNLSSLELGDSALYFCASSAHVGGGYGYTFGSGTRLTVV.

The chain carries TRBV11-2 and TRBJ1-2; maybe TRBD1 (5 bases). The CDR3 sequence is 18 residues long. Trimming took off 6 bases at V and 0 bases at J, with 23 bases between the two ends. Germline CDR1 and CDR2: SGHAT and FQNNGV. The CDR3 here is CASRKGPNRSRANYGYTF. As DNA, the CDR3 is TGTGCCAGCAGGAAGGGGCCGAACCGTTCACGGGCTAACTATGGCTACACCTTC.

The chain combines TRBV30 with TRBJ1-3, with D maybe TRBD1 (5 bases). The germline CDR1 and CDR2 sequences are GTSNPN and SVGIG (reference sequence). The CDR3 is 14 residues long. V gave up 5 bases and J gave up 3 bases, with 14 bases separating them. The CDR3 DNA follows: TGTGCCTGGTGGCGGGGGTTCGGTGGAAACACCATATATTTT. Translation gives CAWWRGFGGNTIYF.

V gene TRBV5-6 combines with J gene TRBJ1-4, with a tentative D call TRBD1 (6 bases). The germline CDR1 and CDR2 sequences are SGHDT and YYEEEE. Trimming shortened V by 2 bases and J by 7 bases, and 15 bases separated the two germline ends. The CDR3 runs 15 residues. CDR3 region: CASSFGRTRGEKLFF. DNA of the CDR3: TGTGCCAGCAGCTTTGGAAGGACCAGGGGTGAAAAACTGTTTTTT.

This rearrangement joins TRBV18 to TRBJ1-1, with D perhaps matching TRBD1 (5 bases). The germline V and J ends were trimmed by 4 bases and 9 bases, with 15 bases remaining between them. The CDR3 is 13 residues long. CDR1 KGHSH and CDR2 LQKENI come from the germline V gene. The CDR3 DNA reads TGTGCCAGCTCACGGGGCACTACCGAAAAAGCTTTCTTT. Translated: CASSRGTTEKAFF.

This clone was detected once. The CDR3 region has the DNA TGCAGTGCTAGTCAGGGGGTAGACACTGAAGCTTTCTTT. It encodes CSASQGVDTEAFF. The chain employs TRBV20-1 and TRBJ1-1; 7 bases are a match to TRBD1. With 3 bases clipped from V and 3 bases from J, the junction kept 4 bases outside the gene matches. The CDR3 runs to 13 residues. The germline CDR1 and CDR2 sequences are DFQATT and SNEGSKA (reference sequence).

The V and J genes are TRBV13 and TRBJ2-7, with 7 bases aligning to TRBD1. CDR1 and CDR2 from the germline V gene are PRHDT and FYEKMQ (reference sequence). CDR3 size: 14 residues. V was clipped by 4 bases and J by 4 bases; unmatched bases: 7. The CDR3 DNA reads TGTGCCAGCAGCTCCGGGACAGACCTTTACGAGCAGTACTTC. Protein: CASSSGTDLYEQYF.

This clone was seen once. The CDR3 DNA reads as TGTGCCACCAGCAGAGATTCCGGCGGGGGGGCGTACGAGCAGTACTTC. Translating it yields CATSRDSGGGAYEQYF. V gene TRBV15 combines with J gene TRBJ2-7; 9 nucleotides match TRBD2. With V trimmed by 0 bases and J by 4 bases, 7 bases remained unmatched. Per germline, CDR1 LNHNV and CDR2 YYDKDF (reference sequence). The CDR3 runs 16 residues.

The V call is TRBV5-6, the J call TRBJ1-3; the match to TRBD1 covers 9 bases. V shed 7 bases and J 2 bases; nucleotides not matched to a gene: 10. CDR1 is SGHDT and CDR2 is YYEEEE in the germline V gene. The length of the CDR3 is 16 residues. The CDR3 here is CASSSRGQGTGNTIYF. The CDR3 DNA reads TGTGCCAGCTCAAGCAGGGGACAGGGAACTGGAAACACCATATATTTT.

The chain links TRBV11-3 to TRBJ2-6; 8 nucleotides line up with TRBD1. Germline V gene lookup returns CDR1 SGHNT and CDR2 YENEEA. Germline trimming cut 3 bases from V and 4 bases from J; bases unmatched to any gene: 5. The CDR3 is 16 residues long. The CDR3 DNA is TGTGCCAGCAGCTTTACAGGGGGTCCAGGGGCCAACGTCCTGACTTTC. Protein sequence: CASSFTGGPGANVLTF.

The chain links TRBV11-1 to TRBJ2-7, with TRBD1 identical over 10 bases. Germline trimming cut 4 bases from V and 3 bases from J; bases unmatched to any gene: 3. CDR1 and CDR2 from the germline V gene are SGHAT and FQDESV (reference sequence). This CDR3 spans 14 amino acids. The CDR3 bases are TGTGCCAGCAGCTCGGGACAGGGGTACTACGAGCAGTACTTC. Protein product: CASSSGQGYYEQYF.

About this clone: Other DNA variants within this sample encode the same CDR3. The V and J genes are TRBV9 and TRBJ1-4; D uncertain. This CDR3 has 14 amino acids. CDR1 and CDR2 (germline): SGDLS, YYNGEE. V lost 0 bases and J lost 2, with 5 bases in between. DNA of the CDR3: TGTGCCAGCAGCGTAGGGCCGACTAATGAAAAACTGTTTTTT. As protein: CASSVGPTNEKLFF.

The chain uses TRBV7-9 and TRBJ1-2, with 9 bases fitting TRBD1. The CDR3 loop spans 16 amino acids. CDR1 SEHNR and CDR2 FQNEAQ come from the germline V gene (reference sequence). V was clipped by 3 bases and J by 2 bases; unmatched bases: 7. CDR3 protein: CASSFRGTGPNYGYTF. CDR3 DNA: TGTGCCAGCAGCTTTCGAGGGACAGGGCCGAACTATGGCTACACCTTC.

This sequence joins TRBV24-1 and TRBJ2-1, with a weak D call TRBD1 (5 bases). V lost 3 bases, J lost 8 bases, and 10 bases lay in between. This CDR3 region has 13 residues. Germline CDR1 and CDR2: KGHDR and SFDVKD. DNA for the CDR3: TGTGCCACCAGTGATAACAGGATCGATGAGCAGTTCTTC. Amino acids: CATSDNRIDEQFF.

The rearrangement joins TRBV5-1 to TRBJ1-2, with TRBD1 matching over 9 bases. The J segment lost 0 bases and the V segment lost 3 bases, leaving 0 bases of the junction unmatched. The V gene's germline CDR1 is SGHRS and CDR2 YFSETQ. CDR3 length: 14 amino acids. As DNA, the CDR3 is TGCGCCAGCAGCTGGACAGGGGCTAACTATGGCTACACCTTC. Translated, it gives CASSWTGANYGYTF.

V usage is TRBV30 and J usage is TRBJ2-2, with D unclear. CDR3 length equals 15 residues. The V end was cut by 0 bases, the J end by 4 bases, with 12 bases between. Germline assignment: CDR1 GTSNPN and CDR2 SVGIG (reference sequence). CDR3 nucleotides: TGTGCCTGGAGTGTAACCGGGTTTTCCACCGGGGAGCTGTTTTTT. It encodes CAWSVTGFSTGELFF.

Concerning this clone: The junction and the germline gene differ at one end; a read error may be behind it. The V gene is TRBV13, the J gene TRBJ1-1, with D uncertain. CDR3 length equals 11 residues. Germline values: CDR1 PRHDT, CDR2 FYEKMQ (reference sequence). The chain's CDR3 is CASSTSSLLHF. The CDR3 DNA reads as TGTGCCAGCAGCACTAGCTCGCTGCTCCATTTT.